These 8 T cell receptor beta chains originate from one sample sequenced in a study of breast tumors, draining lymph nodes, adjacent tissues. The lymph nodes were axillary draining lymph nodes from breast cancer patients. TCRdb analysed the multiplex PCR reads with MiXCR anew, one entry per CDR3 protein. Among fewer than 150,000 distinct CDR3 sequences listed, 21% were seen once. Sequenced input: axillary lymph node tissue. The receptors here all came from a female donor with breast cancer. Some clones in this sample may be carry-over from other donors' samples.

In its sample, this clonotype was seen many times. The chain joins TRBV20-1 to TRBJ2-2, with 10 nucleotides matching TRBD1. The trim removed 0 bases at V and 3 bases at J, leaving 4 bases unmatched. The germline V gene has CDR1 DFQATT and CDR2 SNEGSKA (reference sequence). The CDR3 totals 16 residues. The DNA of the CDR3 is TGCAGTGCTAGAGATCGGGACAGGGGATACACCGGGGAGCTGTTTTTT. It specifies CSARDRDRGYTGELFF.

This clonotype has at least ten counts. The chain joins TRBV9 to TRBJ2-3, with TRBD1 identical over 8 bases. CDR1 and CDR2 (germline): SGDLS, YYNGEE. The CDR3 loop spans 15 amino acids. After removal of 0 bases from V and 5 bases from J, the junction contained 5 bases not matched to a gene. The CDR3, as DNA: TGTGCCAGCAGCGTAGTCCCCAGGGGGCAAGATACGCAGTATTTT. Translated, it gives CASSVVPRGQDTQYF.

This clonotype was recorded at least ten times. The gene calls are TRBV5-4 and TRBJ2-3; D is possibly TRBD1 or TRBD2 (6 bases each). From germline, CDR1 is SGHNT and CDR2 YYREEE (reference sequence). V was shortened by 2 bases and J by 4 bases, with 23 bases between the two germline ends. The CDR3 sequence is 18 residues long. This CDR3 reads CASSLQTSGGRRADTQYF. The CDR3 DNA is TGTGCCAGCAGCTTACAGACGTCTGGGGGCCGGAGGGCAGATACGCAGTATTTT.

This clonotype was counted many times. J is TRBJ2-7 and V is TRBV20-1; maybe TRBD1 (6 bases). The V end was cut by 0 bases, the J end by 6 bases, with 18 bases between. This CDR3 has 15 amino acids. Germline CDR1 reads DFQATT; CDR2 reads SNEGSKA (reference sequence). Written as DNA, the CDR3 is TGCAGTGCTAGAGATCCCGCCAGGGGCACTCGCGAGCAGTACTTC. It encodes CSARDPARGTREQYF.

In this sample, this clonotype turned up many times. V usage is TRBV28 and J usage is TRBJ2-5, with a weak D call TRBD1 (6 bases). Trimming pared 4 bases from V and 3 bases from J, leaving 12 bases between. The V gene's germline CDR1 is MDHEN and CDR2 SYDVKM. CDR3 length equals 14 residues. CDR3 nucleotides: TGTGCCAGCAGTTCCGGGACAATTGAAGAGACCCAGTACTTC. It encodes CASSSGTIEETQYF.

Ten or more counts support this clonotype. The chain has TRBV6-6 and TRBJ1-6, with D unclear. The CDR3 is 13 residues long. The germline V and J ends were trimmed by 6 bases and 7 bases, with 10 bases remaining between them. From germline, CDR1 is MNHNY and CDR2 SVGAGI (reference sequence). CDR3 sequence reads: CASRPSINSPLHF. The CDR3 coding sequence is TGTGCCAGCAGACCTTCTATAAATTCACCCCTCCACTTT.

This clonotype was found many times. The chain couples TRBV10-3 to TRBJ1-2; tentatively, D is TRBD1 (5 bases). The CDR3 loop spans 14 amino acids. Trimming removed 0 bases at V and 7 bases at J, with 12 bases between. The germline gives CDR1 ENHRY, CDR2 SYGVKD. The CDR3: CAISESNRQLGYTF. The CDR3 DNA reads TGTGCCATCAGTGAGTCGAATAGACAGCTTGGCTACACCTTC.

Many counts were recorded for this clonotype. The chain recombines TRBV6-4 with TRBJ2-7; maybe TRBD1 (6 bases). V lost 7 bases and J lost 2, with 15 bases in between. The CDR3 length is 14 residues. The germline V gene has CDR1 MRHNA and CDR2 SNTAGT. The DNA of the CDR3 is TGTGCCAGCACGGGCTATCAGGGGCCCTACGAGCAGTACTTC. Protein sequence: CASTGYQGPYEQYF.